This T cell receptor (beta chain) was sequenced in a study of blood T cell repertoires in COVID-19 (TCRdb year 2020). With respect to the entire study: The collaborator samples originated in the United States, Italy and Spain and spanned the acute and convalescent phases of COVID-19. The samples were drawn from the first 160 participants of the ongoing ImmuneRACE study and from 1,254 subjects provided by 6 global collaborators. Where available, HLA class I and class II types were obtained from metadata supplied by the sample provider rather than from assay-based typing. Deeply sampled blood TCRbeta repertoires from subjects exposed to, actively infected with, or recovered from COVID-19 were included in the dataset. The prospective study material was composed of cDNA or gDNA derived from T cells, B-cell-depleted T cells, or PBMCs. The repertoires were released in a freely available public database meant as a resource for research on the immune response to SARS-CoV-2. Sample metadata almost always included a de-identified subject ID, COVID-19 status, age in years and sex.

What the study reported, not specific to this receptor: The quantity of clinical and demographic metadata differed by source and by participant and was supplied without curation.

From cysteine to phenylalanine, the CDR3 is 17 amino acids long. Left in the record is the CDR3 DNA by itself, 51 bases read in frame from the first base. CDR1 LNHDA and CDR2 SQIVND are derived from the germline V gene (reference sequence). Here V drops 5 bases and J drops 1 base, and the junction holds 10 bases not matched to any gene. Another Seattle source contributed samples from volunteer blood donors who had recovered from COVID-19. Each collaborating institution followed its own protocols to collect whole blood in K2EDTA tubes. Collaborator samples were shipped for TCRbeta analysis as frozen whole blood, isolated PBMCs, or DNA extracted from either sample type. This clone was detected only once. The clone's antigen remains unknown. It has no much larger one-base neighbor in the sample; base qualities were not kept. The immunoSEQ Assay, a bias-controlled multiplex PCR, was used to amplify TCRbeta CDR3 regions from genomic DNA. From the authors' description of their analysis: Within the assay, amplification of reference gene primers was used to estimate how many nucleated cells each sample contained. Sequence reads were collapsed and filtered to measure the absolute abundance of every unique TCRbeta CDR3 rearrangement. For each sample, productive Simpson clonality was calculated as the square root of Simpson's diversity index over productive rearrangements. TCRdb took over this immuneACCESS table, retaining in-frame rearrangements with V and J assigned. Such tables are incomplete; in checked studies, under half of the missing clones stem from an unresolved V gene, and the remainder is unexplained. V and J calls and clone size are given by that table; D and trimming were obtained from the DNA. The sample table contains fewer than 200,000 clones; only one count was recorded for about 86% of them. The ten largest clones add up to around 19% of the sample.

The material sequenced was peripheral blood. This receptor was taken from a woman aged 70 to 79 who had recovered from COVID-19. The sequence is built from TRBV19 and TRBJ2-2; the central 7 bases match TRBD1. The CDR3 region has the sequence CASSVSFWTGNTGELFF. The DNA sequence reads TGTGCCAGTAGTGTCTCCTTTTGGACAGGGAACACCGGGGAGCTGTTTTTT. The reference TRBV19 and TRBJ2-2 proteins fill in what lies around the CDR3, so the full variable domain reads DGGITQSPKYLFRKEGQNVTLSCEQNLNHDAMYWYRQDPGQGLRLIYYSQIVNDFQKGDIAEGYSVSREKKESFPLTVTSAQKNPTAFYLCASSVSFWTGNTGELFFGEGSRLTVL.